This entry lists 10 T cell receptor beta chains sequenced from one sample in a study of T cells in women clearing cervical HPV infection. Sequencing used immunoSEQ multiplex PCR; TCRdb keeps in-frame clones, though not all of them. Here the sample table reports some 40,000 clones. The sequenced sample consisted of blood buffy coat. These TCRs come from a woman aged 18-70 years with a cervical HPV16 infection that either progressed to CIN3+ or cleared (not recorded which).

Turning to this clone: The read ends 3 residues before the CDR3 terminus; that terminus is restored from the germline J gene. The V gene is TRBV5-1, the J gene TRBJ2-3, with TRBD2 identical over 16 bases. With 4 bases clipped from V and 4 bases from J, the junction kept 3 bases outside the gene matches. The CDR3 is made up of 16 amino acids. CDR1 is SGHRS, CDR2 YFSETQ, per germline. CDR3 protein: CASSTGLAGGADTQYF. Incomplete CDR3 DNA: TGCGCCAGCAGCACGGGACTAGCGGGGGGGGCAGATACG.

As concerns this clone: Germline and junction disagree at one end, which may indicate a read error. CDR3 DNA, as far as it was read: TGTGCTAGCAGCTTGGGAACAGGGGGCATAGATACG. It is translated as CASSLGTGGIDT. The whole CDR3 region reads CASSLGTGGIDTQYF. J is TRBJ2-3 and V is TRBV7-7; 9 bases are a match to TRBD1. The read stops 3 residues short of the end of the CDR3; the missing end is completed from the germline J gene. This CDR3 has 15 amino acids. Per germline, CDR1 SSHAT and CDR2 FNYEAQ (reference sequence).

With respect to this clone: The sequence runs out 3 residues before the end of the CDR3; the remainder is reconstructed from the germline J gene. The genes are TRBV20-1 and TRBJ2-7, with D possibly matching TRBD1 (5 bases). The germline V gene encodes CDR1 DFQATT and CDR2 SNEGSKA (reference sequence). The CDR3 spans 12 residues. The V end was cut by 4 bases, the J end by 5 bases, with 12 bases between. CDR3 loop: CSAIGRANEQYF. CDR3 bases read: TGCAGTGCTATCGGCAGGGCTAACGAG.

As concerns this clone: From the germline J gene comes the end of the CDR3, since the read stops 3 residues before it. This rearrangement joins TRBV2 to TRBJ2-5, with TRBD2 matching over 12 bases. The J segment lost 3 bases and the V segment lost 4 bases, leaving 9 bases of the junction unmatched. Germline loops: CDR1 SNHLY, CDR2 FYNNEI. This CDR3 spans 17 amino acids. CDR3 loop: CASSGRDRTSGEETQYF. The part of the CDR3 DNA that was read is TGTGCCAGCAGTGGCCGGGACCGGACTAGCGGGGAAGAGACC.

With respect to this clone: The read terminates 3 residues ahead of where the CDR3 ends, so the germline J gene completes it. The gene calls are TRBV5-5 and TRBJ1-4; 9 nucleotides match TRBD1. V lost 3 bases, J lost 1 base, and 1 base stayed unmatched. Germline loops: CDR1 SGHKS, CDR2 YYEKEE (reference sequence). This CDR3 is built from 15 residues. The CDR3 loop is CASSWTGVTNEKLFF. The covered CDR3 bases are TGTGCCAGCAGCTGGACAGGGGTAACTAATGAAAAA.

A remark on this clone: Coverage ceases 3 residues before the CDR3 finishes, and the germline J gene fills in the end. This chain uses TRBV18 with TRBJ1-5, with D tentatively TRBD1 (6 bases). Germline CDR1 and CDR2: KGHSH and LQKENI. The CDR3 runs 16 residues. Trimming removed 3 bases from V and 5 bases from J, with 17 bases in between. CDR3 protein: CASSPGGQGRDQPQHF. Partial CDR3 DNA: TGTGCCAGCTCACCGGGCGGGCAGGGGAGGGATCAGCCC.

As regards this clone: The observed sequence ends 3 residues before the CDR3 terminus, with the missing tail filled in from the germline J gene. J is TRBJ1-2 and V is TRBV10-3; TRBD1 agrees at 7 bases. Germline loops: CDR1 ENHRY, CDR2 SYGVKD. With 2 bases clipped from V and 6 bases from J, the junction kept 9 bases outside the gene matches. The CDR3 runs to 15 residues. The CDR3 bases that were read are TGTGCCATCAGTGAGAGACAGGGAGTGCCAGATGGC. Its translation: CAISERQGVPDG. The whole CDR3 sequence reads CAISERQGVPDGYTF.

Notes on this clone: The read stops 3 residues short of the end of the CDR3; the missing end is completed from the germline J gene. The rearrangement uses TRBV7-3 and TRBJ2-3; perhaps TRBD1 as D (6 bases). Between the trimmed V and J ends, which lost 2 bases and 0 bases, there was a span of 12 bases. CDR1 is SGHTA and CDR2 is FQGTGA in the germline V gene. The CDR3 is made up of 16 amino acids. The CDR3 DNA, read in part, is TGTGCCAGCAGCTTAGCGGACAGATTTAGCACAGATACG. The encoded protein is CASSLADRFSTDT. The whole CDR3 region reads CASSLADRFSTDTQYF.

Incomplete CDR3 DNA: TGTGCCAGTAGTATACGGCAGGATAGCAATCAGCCC. Its protein is CASSIRQDSNQP. The CDR3 reads in full as CASSIRQDSNQPQHF. The V and J genes are TRBV19 and TRBJ1-5; unclear D gene. The read ends 3 residues before the CDR3 terminus; that terminus is restored from the germline J gene. The CDR3 has 15 residues. Germline CDR1 reads LNHDA; CDR2 reads SQIVND (reference sequence). V was trimmed by 2 bases and J by 0 bases, leaving 8 bases between them.

Worth noting for this clone: The read halts 3 residues ahead of the CDR3 end, with the missing end drawn from the germline J gene. J is TRBJ1-4 and V is TRBV30; 8 positions match TRBD1. From germline, CDR1 is GTSNPN and CDR2 SVGIG (reference sequence). The V segment lost 3 bases and the J segment 2 bases; nucleotides outside the gene matches: 8. The CDR3 length is 16 residues. The chain's CDR3 is CAWSGTGGQTNEKLFF. The sequenced part of the CDR3 DNA is TGTGCCTGGAGCGGCACAGGGGGGCAGACTAATGAAAAA.